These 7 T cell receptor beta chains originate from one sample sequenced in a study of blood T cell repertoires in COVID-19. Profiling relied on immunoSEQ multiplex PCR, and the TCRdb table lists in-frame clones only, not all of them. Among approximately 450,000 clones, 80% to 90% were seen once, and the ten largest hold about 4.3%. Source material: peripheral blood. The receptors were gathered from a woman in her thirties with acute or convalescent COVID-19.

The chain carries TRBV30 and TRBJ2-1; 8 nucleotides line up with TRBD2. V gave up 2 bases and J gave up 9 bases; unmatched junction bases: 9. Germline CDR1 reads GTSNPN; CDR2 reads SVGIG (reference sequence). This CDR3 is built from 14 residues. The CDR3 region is CAWSTGLALAEQFF. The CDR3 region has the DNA TGTGCCTGGAGTACCGGACTAGCTTTGGCTGAGCAGTTCTTC.

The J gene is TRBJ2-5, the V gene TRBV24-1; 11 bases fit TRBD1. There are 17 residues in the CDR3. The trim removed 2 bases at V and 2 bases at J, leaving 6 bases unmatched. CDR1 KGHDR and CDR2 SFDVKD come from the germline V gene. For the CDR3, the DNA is TGTGCCACCAGTGATTCCCCCGGGACAGGGGGTCAAGAGACCCAGTACTTC. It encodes CATSDSPGTGGQETQYF.

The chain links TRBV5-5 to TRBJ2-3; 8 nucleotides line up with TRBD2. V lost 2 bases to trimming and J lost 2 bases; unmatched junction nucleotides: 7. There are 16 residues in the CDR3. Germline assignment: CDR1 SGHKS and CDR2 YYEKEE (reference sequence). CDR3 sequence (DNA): TGTGCCAGCAGCTTTGGCGGGGGGACCCTCACAGATACGCAGTATTTT. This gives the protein CASSFGGGTLTDTQYF.

For the CDR3, the DNA is TGTGCCAGCAGTTTAATCTGGGCCAAGAACGATAATTCACCCCTCCACTTT. Translation: CASSLIWAKNDNSPLHF. The chain is built from TRBV27 and TRBJ1-6; unclear D gene. Germline loops: CDR1 MNHEY, CDR2 SMNVEV (reference sequence). This CDR3 has 17 residues. The ends were cut back, 2 bases at V and 5 bases at J, with 16 bases in the middle.

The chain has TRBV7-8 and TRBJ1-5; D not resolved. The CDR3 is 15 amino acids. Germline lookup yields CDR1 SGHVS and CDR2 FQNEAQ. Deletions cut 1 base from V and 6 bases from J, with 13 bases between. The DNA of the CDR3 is TGTGCCAGCAGCTTAGGGGAGTCGGGGAGTCAGCCCCAGCATTTT. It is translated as CASSLGESGSQPQHF. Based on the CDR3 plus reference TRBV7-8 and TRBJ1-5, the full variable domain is GAGVSQSPRYKVAKRGQDVALRCDPISGHVSLFWYQQALGQGPEFLTYFQNEAQLDKSGLPSDRFFAERPEGSVSTLKIQRTQQEDSAVYLCASSLGESGSQPQHFGDGTRLSIL.

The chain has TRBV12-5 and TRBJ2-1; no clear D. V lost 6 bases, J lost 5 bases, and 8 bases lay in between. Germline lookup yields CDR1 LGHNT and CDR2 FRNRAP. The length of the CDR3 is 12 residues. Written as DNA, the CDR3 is TGTGCTAGTGGCCCCTTTAACAATGAGCAGTTCTTC. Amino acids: CASGPFNNEQFF. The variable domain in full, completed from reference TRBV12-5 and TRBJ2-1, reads DARVTQTPRHKVTEMGQEVTMRCQPILGHNTVFWYRQTMMQGLELLAYFRNRAPLDDSGMPKDRFSAEMPDATLATLKIQPSEPRDSAVYFCASGPFNNEQFFGPGTRLTVL.

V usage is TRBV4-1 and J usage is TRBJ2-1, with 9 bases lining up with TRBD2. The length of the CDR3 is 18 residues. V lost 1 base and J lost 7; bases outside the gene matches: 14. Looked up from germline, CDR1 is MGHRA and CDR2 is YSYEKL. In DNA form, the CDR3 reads TGCGCCAGCAGCCAAGTGGCTGGCGGGGGGGCCATTGGGAATGAGCAGTTCTTC. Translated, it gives CASSQVAGGGAIGNEQFF.